The 3 T cell receptor beta chains listed next were all sequenced from one sample in a study of T cells in Graves' hyperthyroidism and ophthalmopathy. Amplified TCR beta CDR3 regions derived from RNA transcripts. HTBI primers were employed in a first-round RT-PCR of the TCR CDR3. One entry per CDR3 protein results from TCRdb running MiXCR on the multiplex PCR reads. Among 500,000 to 750,000 distinct CDR3 sequences, roughly 46% were seen once, and the ten largest hold around 7.7%. What was sequenced was peripheral blood or thyroid tissue (not recorded which). The receptors here all came from a woman between 18 and 30 years old with Graves' hyperthyroidism.

This clonotype has at least ten counts. The chain joins TRBV7-6 to TRBJ2-7, with D possibly being TRBD2 (5 bases). The CDR3 is made up of 14 amino acids. Looked up from germline, CDR1 is SGHVS and CDR2 is FNYEAQ. V gave up 1 base and J gave up 0 bases, with 7 bases separating them. The CDR3 DNA sequence: TGTGCCAGCAGCTTAGAGAGCGGCTCCTACGAGCAGTACTTC. The encoded protein is CASSLESGSYEQYF.

V gene TRBV5-1 combines with J gene TRBJ2-2, with TRBD2 matching 7 bases. In germline, CDR1 is SGHRS, CDR2 YFSETQ. The CDR3 has 17 residues. The J segment lost 6 bases and the V segment lost 4 bases, leaving 15 bases of the junction unmatched. The CDR3 DNA sequence: TGCGCCAGCAGCCCTAGCCCTAGCGGACCCAACGCCGGGGAGCTGTTTTTT. Encoded protein: CASSPSPSGPNAGELFF.

This clonotype was seen many times. The chain combines TRBV12-3 or TRBV12-4 with TRBJ1-1; TRBD1 matches 8 bases. The CDR3 is 13 residues long. J was trimmed by 10 bases and V by 5 bases; bases with no gene match: 9. Here the CDR3 reads CASSTTGVLRAFF. In DNA, the CDR3 is TGTGCCAGCAGTACGACAGGGGTGCTTCGAGCTTTCTTT.